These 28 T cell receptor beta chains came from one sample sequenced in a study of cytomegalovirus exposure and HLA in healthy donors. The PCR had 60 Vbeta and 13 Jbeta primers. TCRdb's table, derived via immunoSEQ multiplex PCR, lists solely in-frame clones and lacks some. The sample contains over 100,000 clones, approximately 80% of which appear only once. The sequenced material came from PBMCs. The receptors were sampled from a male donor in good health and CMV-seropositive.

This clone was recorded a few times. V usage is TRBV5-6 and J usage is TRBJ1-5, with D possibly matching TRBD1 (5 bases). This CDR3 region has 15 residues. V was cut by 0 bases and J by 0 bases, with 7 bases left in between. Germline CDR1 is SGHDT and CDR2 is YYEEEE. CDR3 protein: CASSLAGYSNQPQHF. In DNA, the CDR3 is TGTGCCAGCAGCTTGGCAGGGTATAGCAATCAGCCCCAGCATTTT.

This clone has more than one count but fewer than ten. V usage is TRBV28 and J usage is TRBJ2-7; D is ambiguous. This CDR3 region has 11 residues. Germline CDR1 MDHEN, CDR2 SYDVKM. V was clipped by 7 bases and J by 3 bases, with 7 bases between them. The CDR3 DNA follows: TGTGCCAGCATCTCCGGCTACGAGCAGTACTTC. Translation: CASISGYEQYF.

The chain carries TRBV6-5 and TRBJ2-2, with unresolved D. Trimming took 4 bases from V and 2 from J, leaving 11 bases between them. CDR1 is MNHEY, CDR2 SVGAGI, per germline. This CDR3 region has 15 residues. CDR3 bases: TGTGCCAGCAGTTCGACTTCCATTAACACCGGGGAGCTGTTTTTT. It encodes CASSSTSINTGELFF.

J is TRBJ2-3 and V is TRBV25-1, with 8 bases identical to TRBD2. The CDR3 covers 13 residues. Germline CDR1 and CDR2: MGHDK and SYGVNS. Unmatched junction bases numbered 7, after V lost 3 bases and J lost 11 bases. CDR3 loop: CASSDPSGRGQYF. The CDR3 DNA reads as TGTGCCAGCAGTGACCCAAGCGGGAGAGGGCAGTATTTT.

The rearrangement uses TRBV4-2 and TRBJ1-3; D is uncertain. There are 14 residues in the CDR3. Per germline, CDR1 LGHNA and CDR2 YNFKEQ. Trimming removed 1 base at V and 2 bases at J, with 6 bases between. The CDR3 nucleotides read TGTGCCAGCAGCCAAGTCGGGGCTGGAAACACCATATATTTT. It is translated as CASSQVGAGNTIYF.

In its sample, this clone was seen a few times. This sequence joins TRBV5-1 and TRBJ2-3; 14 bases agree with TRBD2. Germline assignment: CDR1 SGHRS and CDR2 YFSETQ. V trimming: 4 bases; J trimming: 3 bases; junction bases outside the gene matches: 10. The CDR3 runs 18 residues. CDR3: CASSPNPGLAGVTDTQYF. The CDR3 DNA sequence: TGCGCCAGCAGCCCAAATCCGGGACTAGCGGGAGTAACAGATACGCAGTATTTT. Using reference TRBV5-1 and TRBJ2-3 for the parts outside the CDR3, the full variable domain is KAGVTQTPRYLIKTRGQQVTLSCSPISGHRSVSWYQQTPGQGLQFLFEYFSETQRNKGNFPGRFSGRQFSNSRSEMNVSTLELGDSALYLCASSPNPGLAGVTDTQYFGPGTRLTVL.

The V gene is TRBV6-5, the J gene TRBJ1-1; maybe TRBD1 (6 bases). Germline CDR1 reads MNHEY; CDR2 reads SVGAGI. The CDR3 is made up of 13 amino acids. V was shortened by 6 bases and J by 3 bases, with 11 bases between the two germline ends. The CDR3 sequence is CASSNGGHTEAFF. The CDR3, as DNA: TGTGCCAGCAGCAACGGGGGGCACACTGAAGCTTTCTTT.

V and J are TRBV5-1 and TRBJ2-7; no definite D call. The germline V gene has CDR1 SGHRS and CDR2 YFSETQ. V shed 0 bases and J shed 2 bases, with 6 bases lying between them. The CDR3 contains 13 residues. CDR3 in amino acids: CASSLATPYEQYF. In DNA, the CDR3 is TGCGCCAGCAGCTTGGCTACCCCCTACGAGCAGTACTTC.

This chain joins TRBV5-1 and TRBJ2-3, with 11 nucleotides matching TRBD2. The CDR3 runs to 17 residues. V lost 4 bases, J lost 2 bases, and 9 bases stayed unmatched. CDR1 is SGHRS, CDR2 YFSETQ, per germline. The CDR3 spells CASSRAASGRPTDTQYF. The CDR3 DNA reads TGCGCCAGCAGCAGGGCGGCTAGCGGGAGGCCCACAGATACGCAGTATTTT. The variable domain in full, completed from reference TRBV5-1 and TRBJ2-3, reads KAGVTQTPRYLIKTRGQQVTLSCSPISGHRSVSWYQQTPGQGLQFLFEYFSETQRNKGNFPGRFSGRQFSNSRSEMNVSTLELGDSALYLCASSRAASGRPTDTQYFGPGTRLTVL.

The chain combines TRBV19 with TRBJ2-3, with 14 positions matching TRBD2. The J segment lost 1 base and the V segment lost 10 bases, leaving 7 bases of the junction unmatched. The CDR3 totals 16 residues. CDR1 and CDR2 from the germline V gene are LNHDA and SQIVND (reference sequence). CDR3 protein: CATDGLAGGGTDTQYF. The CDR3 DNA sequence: TGTGCCACGGACGGACTAGCGGGAGGAGGCACAGATACGCAGTATTTT.

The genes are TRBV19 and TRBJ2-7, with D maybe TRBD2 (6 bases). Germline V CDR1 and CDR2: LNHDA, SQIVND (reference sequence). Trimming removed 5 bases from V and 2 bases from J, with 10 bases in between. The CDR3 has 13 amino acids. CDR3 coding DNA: TGTGCCAGTAGTGCGGGACTGACCTACGAGCAGTACTTC. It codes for CASSAGLTYEQYF.

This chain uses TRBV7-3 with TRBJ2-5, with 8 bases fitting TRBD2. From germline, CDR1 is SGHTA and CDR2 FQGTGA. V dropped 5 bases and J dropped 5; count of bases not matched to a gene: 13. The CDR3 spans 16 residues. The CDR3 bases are TGTGCCAGCAGCCTTCGGGGTAGCGGGACCGCGGAGACCCAGTACTTC. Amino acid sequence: CASSLRGSGTAETQYF.

CDR3 sequence: CASSQTHAGGGETQYF. The DNA for the CDR3 is TGTGCCAGCAGCCAGACCCACGCGGGAGGGGGGGAGACCCAGTACTTC. J is TRBJ2-5 and V is TRBV4-2; 9 nucleotides line up with TRBD2. There are 16 residues in the CDR3. The germline V gene has CDR1 LGHNA and CDR2 YNFKEQ. V dropped 3 bases and J dropped 5; count of bases not matched to a gene: 10.

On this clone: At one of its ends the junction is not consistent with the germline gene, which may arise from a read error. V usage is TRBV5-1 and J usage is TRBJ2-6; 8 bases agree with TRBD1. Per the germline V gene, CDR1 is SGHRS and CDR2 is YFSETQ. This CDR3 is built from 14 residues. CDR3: CASSKTTGANGLTF. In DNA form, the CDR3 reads TGCGCCAGCAGTAAGACGACAGGGGCCAACGGCCTGACTTTC. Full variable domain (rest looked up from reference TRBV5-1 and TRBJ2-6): KAGVTQTPRYLIKTRGQQVTLSCSPISGHRSVSWYQQTPGQGLQFLFEYFSETQRNKGNFPGRFSGRQFSNSRSEMNVSTLELGDSALYLCASSKTTGANGLTFGAGSRLTVL.

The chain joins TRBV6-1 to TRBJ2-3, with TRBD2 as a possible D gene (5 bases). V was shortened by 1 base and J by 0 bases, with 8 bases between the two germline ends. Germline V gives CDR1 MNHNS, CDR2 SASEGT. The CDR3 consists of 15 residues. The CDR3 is CASSEGTGSTDTQYF. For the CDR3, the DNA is TGTGCCAGCAGTGAAGGGACGGGAAGCACAGATACGCAGTATTTT.

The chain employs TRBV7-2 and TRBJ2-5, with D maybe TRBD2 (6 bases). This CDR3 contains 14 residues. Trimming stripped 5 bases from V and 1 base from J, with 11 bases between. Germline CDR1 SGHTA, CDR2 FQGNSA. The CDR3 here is CASSRDFSQETQYF. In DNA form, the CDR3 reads TGTGCCAGCAGCCGGGACTTCTCCCAAGAGACCCAGTACTTC.

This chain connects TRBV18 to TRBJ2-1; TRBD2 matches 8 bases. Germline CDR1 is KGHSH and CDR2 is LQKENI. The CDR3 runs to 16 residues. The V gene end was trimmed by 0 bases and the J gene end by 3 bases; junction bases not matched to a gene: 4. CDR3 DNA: TGTGCCAGCTCACCACCAAACCTAGCGGGCTACAATGAGCAGTTCTTC. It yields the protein CASSPPNLAGYNEQFF.

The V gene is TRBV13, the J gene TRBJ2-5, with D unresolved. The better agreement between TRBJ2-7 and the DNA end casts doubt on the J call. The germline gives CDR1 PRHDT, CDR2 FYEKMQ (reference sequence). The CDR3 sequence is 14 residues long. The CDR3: CASSAREADYEQYF. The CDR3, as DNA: TGTGCCAGCAGCGCCCGAGAGGCCGACTACGAGCAGTACTTC.

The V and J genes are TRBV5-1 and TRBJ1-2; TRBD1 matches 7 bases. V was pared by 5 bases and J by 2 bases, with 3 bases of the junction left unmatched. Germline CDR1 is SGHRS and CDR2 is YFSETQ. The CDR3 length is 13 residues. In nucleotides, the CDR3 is TGCGCCAGCAGTCCACAGGGGAACTATGGCTACACCTTC. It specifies CASSPQGNYGYTF.

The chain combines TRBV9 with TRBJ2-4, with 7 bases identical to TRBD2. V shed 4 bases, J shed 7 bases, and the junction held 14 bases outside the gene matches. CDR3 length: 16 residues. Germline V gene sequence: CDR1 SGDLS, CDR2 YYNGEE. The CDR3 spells CASSSSGTPSGNIQYF. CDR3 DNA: TGTGCCAGCAGCTCGAGCGGGACCCCGTCAGGGAACATTCAGTACTTC.

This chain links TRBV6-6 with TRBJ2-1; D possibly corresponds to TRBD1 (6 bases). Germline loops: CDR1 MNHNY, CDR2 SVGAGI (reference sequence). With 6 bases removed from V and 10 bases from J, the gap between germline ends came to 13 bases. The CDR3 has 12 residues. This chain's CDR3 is CASSGDNREQFF. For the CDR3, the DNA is TGTGCCAGCAGCGGGGACAATCGGGAGCAGTTCTTC.

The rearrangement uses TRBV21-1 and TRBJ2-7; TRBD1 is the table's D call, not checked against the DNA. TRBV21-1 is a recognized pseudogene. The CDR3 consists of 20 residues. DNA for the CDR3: TGTGCCAGCAGCAAAGCATATCGGGACAGGGGATACGCGGGCTCCTACGAGCAGTACTTC. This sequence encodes CASSKAYRDRGYAGSYEQYF.

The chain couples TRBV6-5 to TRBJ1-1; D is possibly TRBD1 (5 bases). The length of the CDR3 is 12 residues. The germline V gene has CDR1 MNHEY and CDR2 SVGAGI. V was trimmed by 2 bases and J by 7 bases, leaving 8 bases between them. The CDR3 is CASSYRRGEAFF. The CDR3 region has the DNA TGTGCCAGCAGTTACCGGAGGGGTGAAGCTTTCTTT.

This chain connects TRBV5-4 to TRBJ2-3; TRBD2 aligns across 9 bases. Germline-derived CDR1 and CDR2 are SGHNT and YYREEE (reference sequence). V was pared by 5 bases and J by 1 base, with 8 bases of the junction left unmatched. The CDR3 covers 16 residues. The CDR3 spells CASRTTSGWGTDTQYF. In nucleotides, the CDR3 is TGTGCCAGCAGGACGACTAGCGGATGGGGCACAGATACGCAGTATTTT. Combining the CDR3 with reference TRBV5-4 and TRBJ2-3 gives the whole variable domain ETGVTQSPTHLIKTRGQQVTLRCSSQSGHNTVSWYQQALGQGPQFIFQYYREEENGRGNFPPRFSGLQFPNYSSELNVNALELDDSALYLCASRTTSGWGTDTQYFGPGTRLTVL.

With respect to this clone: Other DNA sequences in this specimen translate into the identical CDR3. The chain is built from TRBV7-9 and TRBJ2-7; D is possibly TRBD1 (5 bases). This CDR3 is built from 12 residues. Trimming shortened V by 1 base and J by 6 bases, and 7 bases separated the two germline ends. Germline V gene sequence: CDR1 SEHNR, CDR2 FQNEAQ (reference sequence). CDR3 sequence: CASSLVRGEQYF. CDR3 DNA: TGTGCCAGCAGCTTAGTTAGGGGCGAGCAGTACTTC.

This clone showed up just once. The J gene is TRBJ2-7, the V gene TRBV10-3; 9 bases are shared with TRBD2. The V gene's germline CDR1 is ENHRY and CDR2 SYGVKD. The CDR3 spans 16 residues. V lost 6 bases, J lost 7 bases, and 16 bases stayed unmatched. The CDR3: CAISPRLAARSGEQYF. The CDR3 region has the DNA TGTGCCATCAGCCCCCGACTAGCGGCCCGGTCGGGGGAGCAGTACTTC.

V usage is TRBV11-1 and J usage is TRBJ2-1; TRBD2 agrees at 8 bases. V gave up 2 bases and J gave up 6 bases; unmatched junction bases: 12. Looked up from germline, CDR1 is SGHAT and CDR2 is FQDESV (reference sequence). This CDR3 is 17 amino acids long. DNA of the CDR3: TGTGCCAGCAGCTTAAATAGTCAGTCTAGCGGGTCCAATGAGCAGTTCTTC. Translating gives CASSLNSQSSGSNEQFF.

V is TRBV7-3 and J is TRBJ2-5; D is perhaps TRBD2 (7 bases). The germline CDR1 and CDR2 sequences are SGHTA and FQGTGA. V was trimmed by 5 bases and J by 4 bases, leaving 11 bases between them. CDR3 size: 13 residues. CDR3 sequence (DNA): TGTGCCAGCAGCCCAGGGGAGGGAGAGACCCAGTACTTC. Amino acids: CASSPGEGETQYF.